A selection of T cell receptor beta chains follows, all from one sample in a study of blood T cell repertoires in COVID-19. Only in-frame clones appear in the TCRdb table, and some are missing; sequencing was by immunoSEQ multiplex PCR. The sample records about 250,000 clones, roughly 80% being singletons. The sequenced sample was peripheral blood. Every receptor here comes from a man of 80 years or more with acute or convalescent COVID-19. Both conserved end residues are part of each CDR3. Fields, in order: clone size, J gene, V gene, D gene, CDR3 DNA, CDR3 protein. D genes are given only for firm matches. A clone size is listed for some rows: how often the clone was seen (once, few, many), or a class if it is expanded.

clone size: NA
J gene: TRBJ2-7
V gene: TRBV9
D gene: NA
CDR3 DNA: TGTGCCAGCAGCGTGGGCCCAGGGGACGAGCAGTACTTC
CDR3 protein: CASSVGPGDEQYF

clone size: NA
J gene: TRBJ2-1
V gene: TRBV5-1
D gene: NA
CDR3 DNA: TGCGCCAGCAGTATTTCCAGGGACAATGAGCAGTTCTTC
CDR3 protein: CASSISRDNEQFF

clone size: many
J gene: TRBJ2-3
V gene: TRBV24-1
D gene: TRBD2
CDR3 DNA: TGTGCCACCAGTGGTAGGACTAGCGGGAGGGCGCGCACAGATACGCAGTATTTT
CDR3 protein: CATSGRTSGRARTDTQYF

clone size: NA
J gene: TRBJ1-2
V gene: TRBV5-1
D gene: NA
CDR3 DNA: TGCGCCAGCAGCTTACAGTTAAACTATGGCTACACCTTC
CDR3 protein: CASSLQLNYGYTF

clone size: NA
J gene: TRBJ2-2
V gene: TRBV30
D gene: TRBD1
CDR3 DNA: TGTGCCTTTCGGACAGGGGATGTCGGGGAGCTGTTTTTT
CDR3 protein: CAFRTGDVGELFF

clone size: NA
J gene: TRBJ1-5
V gene: TRBV6-5
D gene: TRBD1
CDR3 DNA: TGTGCCAGCAGCCGACAGGGGGCAGGGCAGCCCCAGCATTTT
CDR3 protein: CASSRQGAGQPQHF

clone size: NA
J gene: TRBJ1-1
V gene: TRBV7-8
D gene: TRBD1
CDR3 DNA: TGTGCCAGCAGCTTTTTAGACAGGGGGACTGAAGCTTTCTTT
CDR3 protein: CASSFLDRGTEAFF

clone size: once
J gene: TRBJ1-1
V gene: TRBV19
D gene: NA
CDR3 DNA: TGTGCCAGTAGGAGGGAGGGCACTGAAGCTTTCTTT
CDR3 protein: CASRREGTEAFF

clone size: NA
J gene: TRBJ2-7
V gene: TRBV3-1/TRBV3-2
D gene: NA
CDR3 DNA: TGTGCCAGCGGCGACAGGGGAGGGTACGAGCAGTACTTC
CDR3 protein: CASGDRGGYEQYF

clone size: once
J gene: TRBJ2-4
V gene: TRBV12-2
D gene: NA
CDR3 DNA: TGTGCAAAAACTCAGGGAAAAAACATTCAGTACTTC
CDR3 protein: CAKTQGKNIQYF

clone size: few
J gene: TRBJ1-1
V gene: TRBV5-1
D gene: TRBD1
CDR3 DNA: TGCGCCAGCAGGGGACAGGGTGGGGTCTTTGAAGCTTTCTTT
CDR3 protein: CASRGQGGVFEAFF

clone size: NA
J gene: TRBJ1-1
V gene: TRBV24-1
D gene: TRBD1
CDR3 DNA: TGTGCCACCAGTGGCTCAGGGGGCAACACTGAAGCTTTCTTT
CDR3 protein: CATSGSGGNTEAFF

clone size: NA
J gene: TRBJ2-7
V gene: TRBV6-5
D gene: TRBD1
CDR3 DNA: TGTGCCAGCAGTTTACAGGGGACCTTCGACGAGCAGTACTTC
CDR3 protein: CASSLQGTFDEQYF

clone size: NA
J gene: TRBJ1-5
V gene: TRBV6-5
D gene: TRBD1
CDR3 DNA: TGTGCCAGCAGTTACTCAGGGACAGCCGGTCAGCCCCAGCATTTT
CDR3 protein: CASSYSGTAGQPQHF

clone size: NA
J gene: TRBJ1-3
V gene: TRBV6-6
D gene: TRBD1
CDR3 DNA: TGTGCCAGCAGCACAAGGCCAGGTCGGACAGGGGGCTCTTCCTCTGGAAACACCATATATTTT
CDR3 protein: CASSTRPGRTGGSSSGNTIYF

clone size: once
J gene: TRBJ2-7
V gene: TRBV27
D gene: TRBD1
CDR3 DNA: TGTGCCAGAGGGACCGGGACAGTCTACGAGCAGTACTTC
CDR3 protein: CARGTGTVYEQYF

clone size: NA
J gene: TRBJ1-3
V gene: TRBV5-1
D gene: NA
CDR3 DNA: TGCGCCAGCAGCTCAACACGGGGGAGTTTCTCTGGAAACACCATATATTTT
CDR3 protein: CASSSTRGSFSGNTIYF

clone size: NA
J gene: TRBJ2-2
V gene: TRBV30
D gene: NA
CDR3 DNA: TGTGCCTGGAGTAACGGACTCAACACCGGGGAGCTGTTTTTT
CDR3 protein: CAWSNGLNTGELFF

clone size: NA
J gene: TRBJ2-7
V gene: TRBV27
D gene: NA
CDR3 DNA: TGTGCCAGCAGTTTTCATTCCGGGACTTTCTCCTACGAGCAGTACTTC
CDR3 protein: CASSFHSGTFSYEQYF

clone size: NA
J gene: TRBJ1-4
V gene: TRBV11-2
D gene: NA
CDR3 DNA: TGTGCCAGCAGCCCAACCGGGACAATTTCTGAAAAACTGTTTTTT
CDR3 protein: CASSPTGTISEKLFF

clone size: NA
J gene: TRBJ1-1
V gene: TRBV18
D gene: TRBD1
CDR3 DNA: TGTGCCAGCTCACCGGGACGAGGACAGGGGGCGACTGAAGCTTTCTTT
CDR3 protein: CASSPGRGQGATEAFF

clone size: NA
J gene: TRBJ1-4
V gene: TRBV27
D gene: TRBD1
CDR3 DNA: TGTGCCAGCAGTTTAGCACAGGGGACAACTAATGAAAAACTGTTTTTT
CDR3 protein: CASSLAQGTTNEKLFF

clone size: NA
J gene: TRBJ1-1
V gene: TRBV9
D gene: TRBD1
CDR3 DNA: TGTGCCAGCAGCGTAGCCCAGGGGGCGGGAAACACTGAAGCTTTCTTT
CDR3 protein: CASSVAQGAGNTEAFF

clone size: few
J gene: TRBJ2-2
V gene: TRBV5-4
D gene: TRBD1
CDR3 DNA: TGTGCCAGCAGCTCGTACAGGGGTAGTGACACCGGGGAGCTGTTTTTT
CDR3 protein: CASSSYRGSDTGELFF

clone size: NA
J gene: TRBJ1-1
V gene: TRBV5-5
D gene: NA
CDR3 DNA: TGTGCCAGCCGGGGAAACACTGAAGCTTTCTTT
CDR3 protein: CASRGNTEAFF

clone size: NA
J gene: TRBJ2-7
V gene: TRBV14
D gene: NA
CDR3 DNA: TGTGCCAGCAGCCAAGAAGGTACCAGGGGCTACGAGCAGTACTTC
CDR3 protein: CASSQEGTRGYEQYF

clone size: NA
J gene: TRBJ1-1
V gene: TRBV29-1
D gene: NA
CDR3 DNA: TGCAGCGCCCTGATCTGGCAGGGGTTGAACACTGAAGCTTTCTTT
CDR3 protein: CSALIWQGLNTEAFF

clone size: once
J gene: TRBJ2-7
V gene: TRBV13
D gene: NA
CDR3 DNA: TGTGCCAGCAGCTCAGGGGGGAGCTCCTACGAGCAGTACTTC
CDR3 protein: CASSSGGSSYEQYF

clone size: NA
J gene: TRBJ1-5
V gene: TRBV6-5
D gene: NA
CDR3 DNA: TGTGCCAGCGCCGAAGTGGGAGGTAGCAATCAGCCCCAGCATTTT
CDR3 protein: CASAEVGGSNQPQHF

clone size: NA
J gene: TRBJ1-2
V gene: TRBV5-8
D gene: NA
CDR3 DNA: TGTGCCAGCAGCTTGGGGGCAGGGGAAGTCGGTCTCACCTTC
CDR3 protein: CASSLGAGEVGLTF

clone size: NA
J gene: TRBJ2-5
V gene: TRBV7-2
D gene: TRBD2
CDR3 DNA: TGTGCCAGCAGCCAAGCGGGAGCGCGAGAGACCCAGTACTTC
CDR3 protein: CASSQAGARETQYF

clone size: NA
J gene: TRBJ2-7
V gene: TRBV11-3
D gene: TRBD2
CDR3 DNA: TGTGCCAGCAGCTTAGGGGGACTAGCGGGGCTCTACGAGCAGTACTTC
CDR3 protein: CASSLGGLAGLYEQYF

clone size: NA
J gene: TRBJ2-1
V gene: TRBV24-1
D gene: TRBD1
CDR3 DNA: TGTGCCACCAGTGATTTGCGGGACAGGGGTTACAATGAGCAGTTCTTC
CDR3 protein: CATSDLRDRGYNEQFF

clone size: NA
J gene: TRBJ2-2
V gene: TRBV18
D gene: NA
CDR3 DNA: TGTGCCAGCTCACTCAGGGACACCGGGGAGCTGTTTTTT
CDR3 protein: CASSLRDTGELFF

clone size: NA
J gene: TRBJ1-2
V gene: TRBV10-3
D gene: TRBD1
CDR3 DNA: TGTGCCATCAGTGAATCCGACAGGGTCGGCTATGGCTACACCTTC
CDR3 protein: CAISESDRVGYGYTF

clone size: NA
J gene: TRBJ1-2
V gene: TRBV5-1
D gene: NA
CDR3 DNA: TGCGCCAGCAGCTCCGGACGGGAGATATATGGCTACACCTTC
CDR3 protein: CASSSGREIYGYTF

clone size: NA
J gene: TRBJ2-4
V gene: TRBV10-1
D gene: TRBD1
CDR3 DNA: TGCGCCAGCAGTGAGTCGACAGGGTCCAAAAACATTCAGTACTTC
CDR3 protein: CASSESTGSKNIQYF

clone size: NA
J gene: TRBJ2-7
V gene: TRBV5-1
D gene: TRBD2
CDR3 DNA: TGCGCCAGCAGCCCGACTAGCGGGGGGTCCTACGAGCAGTACTTC
CDR3 protein: CASSPTSGGSYEQYF